This TCR beta chain was identified in a study of T-cell reconstitution after alpha-beta-depleted transplantation in children. Findings and caveats of the study: By about two months after transplant, alpha-beta T cells reportedly arose from several hundred graft clones that had expanded. The authors attributed T-cell counts and diversity one year after transplant mostly to newly produced T cells. Recipient T cells and thymic progenitors that survived were the source of the high TCRbeta diversity seen at day 60 in some patients.

The V gene lost 3 bases and the J gene lost 9 bases, with 15 bases spanning the gap. CDR3 length: 14 residues. In germline, CDR1 is LGHDT, CDR2 YNNKEL (reference sequence). As concerns this clonotype: Its antigen is currently unknown.

Unique molecular identifiers were used in preparing the TCRbeta library. One entry per CDR3 protein results from TCRdb running MiXCR on the PCR reads. The sample includes roughly 420,000 distinct CDR3 sequences, around 15% seen only once; the top ten take roughly 29%. The rearrangement uses TRBV3-1 and TRBJ2-1; TRBD1 is a possible D gene (5 bases). This clonotype was obtained from a boy younger than two who had a stem cell transplant for Wiskott-Aldrich syndrome, so the T cells may come from the graft donor. The input for sequencing was PBMCs, mostly from graft donor cells, taken 360 days after TCRalphabeta/CD19-depleted stem cell transplant. The CDR3 DNA reads TGTGCCAGCAGCCAGGTCGTCAGGGCCACTGAGCAGTTCTTC. Its protein product is CASSQVVRATEQFF.